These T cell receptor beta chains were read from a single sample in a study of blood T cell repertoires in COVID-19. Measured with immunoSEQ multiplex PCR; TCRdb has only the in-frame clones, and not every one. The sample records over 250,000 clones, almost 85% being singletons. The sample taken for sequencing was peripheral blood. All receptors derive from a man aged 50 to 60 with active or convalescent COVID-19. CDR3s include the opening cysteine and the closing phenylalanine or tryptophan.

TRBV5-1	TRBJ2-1	CASMGAGYNEQFF
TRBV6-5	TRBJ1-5	CASRGDWTYVQPQHF
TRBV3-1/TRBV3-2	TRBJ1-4	CASSPGGSEKLFF
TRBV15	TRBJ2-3	CATSRETSGSTDTQYF
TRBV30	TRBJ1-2	CAWSGDRGYGYTF
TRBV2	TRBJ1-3	CASRDNRASIYF
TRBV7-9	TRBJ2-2	CASSKGLEAGELFF
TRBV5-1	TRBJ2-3	CASSSDGNLPSTDTQYF
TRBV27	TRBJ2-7	CASRPVGAGVGEQYF
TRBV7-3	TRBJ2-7	CASSLPRQGVLIEQYF
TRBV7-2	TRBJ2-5	CASSWGGAQETQYF
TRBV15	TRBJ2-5	CATSREMTPKETQYF
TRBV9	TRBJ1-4	CASSRSVGQTRRGTNEKLFF
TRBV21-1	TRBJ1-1	CASSKAWGSGHPGAFF
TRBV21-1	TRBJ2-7	CASSRWASGTPTTYEQYF
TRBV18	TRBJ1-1	CASSPRGQGSEAFF
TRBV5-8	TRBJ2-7	CASRPRQGQSYEQYF
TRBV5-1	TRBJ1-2	CASSSIRDRANYGYTF
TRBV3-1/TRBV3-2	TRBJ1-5	CASSQDGTGGTQPQHF
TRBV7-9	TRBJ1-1	CASTLGGQGSVGTEAFF
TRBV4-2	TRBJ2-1	CASSSQRNEQFF
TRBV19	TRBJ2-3	CASSMTSGRISADTQYF
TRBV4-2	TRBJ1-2	CASSQARTGTGGYTF
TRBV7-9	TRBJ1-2	CASSPQGQPNYGYTF
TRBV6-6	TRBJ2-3	CASSSVAGSTDTQYF
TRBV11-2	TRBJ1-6	CASSLMRQGSNSPLHF
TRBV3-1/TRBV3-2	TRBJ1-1	CASSQWLQGWNTEAFF
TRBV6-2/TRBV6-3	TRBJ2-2	CASSYSRGRGTGELFF
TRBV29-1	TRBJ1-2	CSVEGEGVGYGYTF
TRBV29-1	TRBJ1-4	CSAGTGWEKLFF
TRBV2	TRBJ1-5	CASKGQGLSNQPQHF
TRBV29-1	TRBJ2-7	CSVEESESGYEQYF
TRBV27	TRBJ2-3	CASSQPGGADTQYF
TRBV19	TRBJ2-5	CASSIEGQGSQETQYF
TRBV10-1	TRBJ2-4	CASSDSYGTSGKNIQYF
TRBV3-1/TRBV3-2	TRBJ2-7	CASSPLRASGRNHEQYF
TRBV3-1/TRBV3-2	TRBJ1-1	CASSQDVRGGRTEAFF
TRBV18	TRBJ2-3	CASSVNSGTGTDTQYF
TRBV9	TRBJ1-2	CASSVAANYGYTF
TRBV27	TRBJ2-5	CASSFWQGGRRETQYF
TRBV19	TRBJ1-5	CASSPLGEGEQPQHF
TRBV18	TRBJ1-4	CASSPQGLNEKLFF